The following is a TCR beta chain sequence with its context. These data are taken from a study of blood T cell repertoires in COVID-19. For the study at large: There were acute and convalescent COVID-19 samples, and they came from the United States, Italy and Spain.

Looked up from germline, CDR1 is LNHDA and CDR2 is SQIVND (reference sequence). Deletions cut 5 bases from V and 0 bases from J, with 8 bases between. CDR3 length: 13 residues. The participants were between roughly 18 and 100 years old and came from some 23 US areas. In the authors' workflow: For nucleated cells, counts were estimated from reference gene primer amplification. Produced via immunoSEQ multiplex PCR; TCRdb's table is partial and in-frame only. V and J calls and clone size follow that table, whereas D and trimming were derived from the DNA. The sample records approximately 200,000 clones, about 82% being singletons.

Sequencing was performed on PBMCs or T cells enriched from blood (not recorded which). The sequence came from a woman aged 25 to 39 who had recovered from COVID-19. V is TRBV19 and J is TRBJ2-7, with D maybe TRBD2 (5 bases). DNA for the CDR3: TGTGCCAGTAGTCCGGGGAACTCCTACGAGCAGTACTTC. Its translation: CASSPGNSYEQYF.